This T cell receptor beta chain is drawn from a study of T cells in Graves' hyperthyroidism and ophthalmopathy. Across the whole study: Before any treatment, at initial diagnosis, peripheral blood was collected.

This clonotype came up many times. Diagnoses were established using clinical symptoms, serum thyroxine and TRAb, thyroid ultrasound and orbital computed tomography. Cells are PBMCs isolated from 9 to 10 ml of fresh blood. This CDR3 comprises 14 residues. The germline V gene encodes CDR1 SGHDN and CDR2 FVKESK. The germline V and J ends were trimmed by 0 bases and 8 bases, with 13 bases remaining between them. TCR beta CDR3 sequences were amplified from RNA transcripts. HTBI primers were employed in a first-round RT-PCR of the TCR CDR3. TCRdb processed the multiplex PCR reads anew with MiXCR; each CDR3 protein has one entry. The sample consists of 250,000 to 300,000 distinct CDR3 sequences, roughly 14% of them appearing once.

The source material was blood. The clonotype originates from a woman aged 30 to 39 with Graves' hyperthyroidism that later progressed to Graves' ophthalmopathy. V usage is TRBV14 and J usage is TRBJ1-2; D possibly corresponds to TRBD1 (5 bases). Here the CDR3 reads CASSQEGRGAGYTF. Here the CDR3 DNA reads TGTGCCAGCAGCCAAGAGGGACGAGGAGCCGGCTACACCTTC.